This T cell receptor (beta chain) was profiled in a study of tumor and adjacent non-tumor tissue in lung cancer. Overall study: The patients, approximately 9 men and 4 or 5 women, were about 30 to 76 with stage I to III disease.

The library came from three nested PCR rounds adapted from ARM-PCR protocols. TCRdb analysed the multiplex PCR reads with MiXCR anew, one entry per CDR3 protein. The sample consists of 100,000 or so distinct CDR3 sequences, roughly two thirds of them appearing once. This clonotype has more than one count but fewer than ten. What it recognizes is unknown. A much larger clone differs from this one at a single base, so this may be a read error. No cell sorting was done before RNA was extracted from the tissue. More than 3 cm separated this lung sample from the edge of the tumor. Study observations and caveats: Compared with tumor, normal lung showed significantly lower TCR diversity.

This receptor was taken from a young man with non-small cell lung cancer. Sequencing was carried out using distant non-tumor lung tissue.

DNA of the CDR3: TGTACCAGCAAAATGGACAGAAATCAGCCCCAGCATTTT. Amino acids: CTSKMDRNQPQHF. The gene calls are TRBV12-3 or TRBV12-4 and TRBJ1-5; a weak D match, TRBD1 (6 bases). The CDR3 runs to 13 residues.